Reported below is one T cell receptor beta chain. Trimming left V 8 bases short and J 0 bases short, with 8 bases between. From germline, CDR1 is SEHNR and CDR2 FQNEAQ (reference sequence). This CDR3 contains 12 residues. This specimen belongs to a study of blood T cell repertoires in COVID-19. About the research overall: Acute-phase and convalescent COVID-19 samples originated in the United States, Italy and Spain. PBMCs, B-cell-depleted T cells, or T cells provided the cDNA or gDNA that made up the material.

Data came from immunoSEQ multiplex PCR; TCRdb stores just in-frame clones and leaves some out. In the table there are more than 20,000 clones, about nine tenths of which are singletons. The origin of this receptor is a human donor in a cohort sampled during active COVID-19. The V gene is TRBV7-9, the J gene TRBJ2-7; no clear D gene. Input material: peripheral blood. CDR3 loop: CASESSSYEQYF. In nucleotides, the CDR3 is TGTGCCAGCGAGTCTAGCTCCTACGAGCAGTACTTC.